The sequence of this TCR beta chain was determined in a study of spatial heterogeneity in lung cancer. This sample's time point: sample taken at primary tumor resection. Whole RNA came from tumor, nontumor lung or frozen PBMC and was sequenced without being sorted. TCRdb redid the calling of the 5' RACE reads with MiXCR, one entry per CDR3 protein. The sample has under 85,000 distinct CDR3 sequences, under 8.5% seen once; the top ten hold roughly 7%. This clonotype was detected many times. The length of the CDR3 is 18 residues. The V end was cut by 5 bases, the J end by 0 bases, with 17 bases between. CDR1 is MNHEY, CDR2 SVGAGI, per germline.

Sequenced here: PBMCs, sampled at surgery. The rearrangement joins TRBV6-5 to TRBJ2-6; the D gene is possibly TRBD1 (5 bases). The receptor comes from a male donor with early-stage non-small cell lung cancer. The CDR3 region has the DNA TGTGCCAGCAGTCCCGACTTTGGGGCCCCCTCTGGGGCCAACGTCCTGACTTTC. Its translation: CASSPDFGAPSGANVLTF.